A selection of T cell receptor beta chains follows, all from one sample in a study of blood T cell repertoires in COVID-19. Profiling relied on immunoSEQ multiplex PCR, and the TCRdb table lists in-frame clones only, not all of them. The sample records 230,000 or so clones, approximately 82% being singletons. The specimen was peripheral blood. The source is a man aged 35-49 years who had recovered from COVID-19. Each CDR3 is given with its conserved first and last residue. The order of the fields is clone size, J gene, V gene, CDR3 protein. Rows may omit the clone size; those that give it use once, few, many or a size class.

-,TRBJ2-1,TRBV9,CASSAGLRAYNEQFF
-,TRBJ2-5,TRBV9,CASSVGQTYYQETQYF
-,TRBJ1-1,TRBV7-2,CASSPRQGRRDTEAFF
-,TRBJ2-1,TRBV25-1,CASSGYRVARYNEQFF
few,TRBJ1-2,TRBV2,CASSEGGRGNSYGYTF
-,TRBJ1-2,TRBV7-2,CASSLAQGYGGYTF
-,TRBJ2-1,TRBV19,CASSIGDLSLHNEQFF
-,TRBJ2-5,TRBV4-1,CASSPPSGKTQYF
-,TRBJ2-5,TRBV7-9,CASSFRDRAKPSETQYF
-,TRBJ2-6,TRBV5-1,CASSLWPGQTLSGANVLTF
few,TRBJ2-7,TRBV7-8,CASSNRLAGAHEQYF
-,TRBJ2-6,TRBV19,CASRDRGGANVLTF
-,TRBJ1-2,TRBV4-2,CASSQAGQGGSNYGYTF
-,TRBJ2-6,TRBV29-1,CSAGTGGAGANVLTF
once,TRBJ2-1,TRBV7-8,CASSLGVGSSYNEQFF